This TCR beta chain stems from a study of OX40 agonist ivuxolimab in advanced cancers. Study background: Head and neck, renal cell, melanoma or hepatocellular carcinoma were the cancers that dose-escalation patients had. Prior anti-PD-1, anti-PD-L1 or anti-CTLA-4 therapy did not bar entry, and more than 35% had some. Study-wide results and caveats: In CD8+ T cells, expanded clones were on average more numerous than in CD4+.

Method: immunoSEQ multiplex PCR; TCRdb's copy keeps in-frame clones and lacks some. The sample consists of some 46,000 clones, roughly 86% of them appearing once. A remark on this clone: Antigen unknown. Other nucleotide sequences in the sample specify the same CDR3.

The source of this sequence is an adult with an advanced solid tumor such as melanoma, head and neck, liver or kidney cancer. Sequencing was performed on CD4+ or CD8+ T cells sorted from blood, taken in a trial of the OX40 agonist ivuxolimab.

This CDR3 reads CASSLSGGWVLTF. The CDR3 DNA reads as TGCGCCAGCAGCTTGAGCGGGGGGTGGGTCCTGACTTTC. This chain links TRBV5-1 with TRBJ2-6, with 9 bases that match TRBD2. The CDR3 is 13 residues long. Germline CDR1 and CDR2: SGHRS and YFSETQ. With V trimmed by 1 base and J by 13 bases, 3 bases remained unmatched.